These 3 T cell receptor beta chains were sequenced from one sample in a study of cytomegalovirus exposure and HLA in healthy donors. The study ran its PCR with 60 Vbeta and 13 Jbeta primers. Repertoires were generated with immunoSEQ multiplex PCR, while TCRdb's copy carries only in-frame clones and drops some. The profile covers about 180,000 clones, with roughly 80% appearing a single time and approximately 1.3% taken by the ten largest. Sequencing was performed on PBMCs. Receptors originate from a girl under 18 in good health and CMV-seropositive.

CDR3 in amino acids: CASSESGTGDQPQHF. The CDR3 DNA follows: TGTGCCAGCAGTGAATCCGGGACAGGTGATCAGCCCCAGCATTTT. The V call is TRBV2, the J call TRBJ1-5, with 8 bases matching TRBD1. In germline, CDR1 is SNHLY, CDR2 FYNNEI. After removal of 2 bases from V and 5 bases from J, the junction contained 5 bases not matched to a gene. This CDR3 contains 15 residues.

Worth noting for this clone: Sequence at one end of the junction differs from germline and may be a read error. This CDR3 reads CASSLAGAGSEQFF. The CDR3 DNA is TGTGCTAGCAGCTTAGCCGGAGCGGGAAGTGAGCAGTTCTTC. The rearrangement joins TRBV7-7 to TRBJ2-1, with 7 positions matching TRBD2. Looked up from germline, CDR1 is SSHAT and CDR2 is FNYEAQ (reference sequence). CDR3 length equals 14 residues.

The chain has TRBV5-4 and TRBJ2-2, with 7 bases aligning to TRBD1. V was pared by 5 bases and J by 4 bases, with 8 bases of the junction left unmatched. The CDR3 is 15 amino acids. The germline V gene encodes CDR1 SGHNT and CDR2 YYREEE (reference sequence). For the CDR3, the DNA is TGTGCCAGCAGTTCACAGGGGACGAGCACCGGGGAGCTGTTTTTT. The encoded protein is CASSSQGTSTGELFF.